Shown below are 8 T cell receptor beta chains from a single sample sequenced in a study of siplizumab effects on memory and regulatory T cells. Repertoires were generated with immunoSEQ multiplex PCR, while TCRdb's copy carries only in-frame clones and drops some. The data hold tens of thousands of clones, with around four fifths observed a single time. Sequencing was carried out using memory CD4+ T cells sorted from blood. Receptors originate from a human donor in good health.

The rearrangement uses TRBV5-1 and TRBJ1-1; 10 bases fit TRBD1. CDR1 SGHRS and CDR2 YFSETQ come from the germline V gene. This CDR3 comprises 13 residues. Trimming at V came to 5 bases and at J to 6 bases, leaving 4 bases not matched to a gene. The DNA for the CDR3 is TGCGCCAGCAGGATCGGACAGGGGGCTGAAGCTTTCTTT. Residues: CASRIGQGAEAFF.

This clone was detected only a few times. V usage is TRBV7-2 and J usage is TRBJ2-3, with TRBD2 matching over 8 bases. Germline loops: CDR1 SGHTA, CDR2 FQGNSA. V lost 3 bases and J lost 0; bases outside the gene matches: 2. The CDR3 spans 15 residues. The CDR3 DNA reads as TGTGCCAGCAGCTTTAGCGGGGTTAGCACAGATACGCAGTATTTT. Translation gives CASSFSGVSTDTQYF.

The chain couples TRBV7-3 to TRBJ2-1; D gene uncertain. The V gene lost 3 bases and the J gene lost 5 bases, with 8 bases spanning the gap. CDR3 size: 13 residues. Germline loops: CDR1 SGHTA, CDR2 FQGTGA. The CDR3 loop reads CASSLGQNNEQFF. Here the CDR3 DNA reads TGTGCCAGCAGCTTGGGTCAAAACAATGAGCAGTTCTTC.

The chain links TRBV4-2 to TRBJ2-1, with D perhaps matching TRBD2 (5 bases). This CDR3 has 17 amino acids. The V and J ends lost 3 bases and 1 base respectively, with 16 bases between them. From germline, CDR1 is LGHNA and CDR2 YNFKEQ. CDR3 protein: CASSQDSPRGSYNEQFF. The DNA for the CDR3 is TGTGCCAGCAGCCAGGACTCGCCTCGCGGTTCCTACAATGAGCAGTTCTTC.

The V gene is TRBV10-3, the J gene TRBJ1-5; 7 nucleotides align to TRBD1. CDR1 is ENHRY and CDR2 is SYGVKD in the germline V gene. This CDR3 spans 15 amino acids. V shed 2 bases, J shed 6 bases, and the junction held 7 bases outside the gene matches. CDR3 coding DNA: TGTGCCATCAGTGAGAAGACAGGGAAGACTCAGCCCCAGCATTTT. The encoded protein is CAISEKTGKTQPQHF.

This clone was observed a single time. This chain links TRBV5-1 with TRBJ2-2; 7 nucleotides match TRBD2. Germline V gene lookup returns CDR1 SGHRS and CDR2 YFSETQ. CDR3 length: 16 amino acids. V dropped 3 bases and J dropped 4; count of bases not matched to a gene: 9. DNA for the CDR3: TGCGCCAGCAGCTCTCTAGCGGTCGGGGCCACCGGGGAGCTGTTTTTT. This sequence encodes CASSSLAVGATGELFF.

In DNA form, the CDR3 reads TGTGCCAGCAGTTTTCTTAGGACTAGCGGAACAAATGAGCAGTTCTTC. It codes for CASSFLRTSGTNEQFF. The gene calls are TRBV6-5 and TRBJ2-1; 10 bases are a match to TRBD2. Germline CDR1 is MNHEY and CDR2 is SVGAGI. CDR3 length: 16 residues. V shed 4 bases, J shed 7 bases, and the junction held 10 bases outside the gene matches.

This clone was seen only once. The chain combines TRBV9 with TRBJ2-6, with D perhaps matching TRBD1 (5 bases). CDR1 and CDR2 from the germline V gene are SGDLS and YYNGEE. CDR3 length equals 17 residues. V gave up 4 bases and J gave up 0 bases, with 14 bases separating them. The CDR3 DNA is TGTGCCAGCAGCTCCCGGGTAGGGGCCTCTGGGGCCAACGTCCTGACTTTC. Amino acids: CASSSRVGASGANVLTF.